Below are 25 T cell receptor beta chains sequenced from a single sample in a study of blood T cell repertoires in COVID-19. Sequencing used immunoSEQ multiplex PCR; TCRdb keeps in-frame clones, though not all of them. The table records roughly 340,000 clones, around 86% of them present only once. Sequenced: peripheral blood. Receptors were obtained from a woman between 50 and 59 years old with COVID-19, enrolled during active disease.

The rearrangement joins TRBV20-1 to TRBJ2-3, with D unclear. Looked up from germline, CDR1 is DFQATT and CDR2 is SNEGSKA (reference sequence). The CDR3 consists of 12 residues. Trimming left V 3 bases short and J 5 bases short, with 9 bases between. The CDR3 region has the DNA TGCAGTGCTAGTCAAGCTCTAGATACGCAGTATTTT. This gives the protein CSASQALDTQYF.

V usage is TRBV3-1 (or the pseudogene TRBV3-2) and J usage is TRBJ2-7; TRBD2 matches at 7 bases. The V gene end was trimmed by 4 bases and the J gene end by 9 bases; junction bases not matched to a gene: 18. This CDR3 contains 16 residues. Germline values: CDR1 LGHDT, CDR2 YNNKEL (reference sequence). The CDR3 loop is CASSPYRAGLQTRQYF. The CDR3 DNA sequence: TGTGCCAGCAGCCCTTATCGAGCGGGACTCCAAACCCGGCAGTACTTC.

This clone appeared a few times. V gene TRBV5-1 combines with J gene TRBJ1-2, with D unclear. Germline loops: CDR1 SGHRS, CDR2 YFSETQ. The ends were cut back, 0 bases at V and 4 bases at J, with 10 bases in the middle. The CDR3 spans 14 residues. CDR3: CASSLGRSIYGYTF. The CDR3 DNA is TGCGCCAGCAGCTTGGGGAGATCTATCTATGGCTACACCTTC.

The chain recombines TRBV10-2 with TRBJ2-3, with D maybe TRBD2 (5 bases). Germline assignment: CDR1 WSHSY and CDR2 SAAADI. Between the trimmed V and J ends, which lost 8 bases and 6 bases, there was a span of 18 bases. CDR3 length: 14 amino acids. CDR3 protein: CASSVSHSGDTQYF. CDR3 sequence (DNA): TGCGCCAGCTCCGTCAGCCATTCGGGGGATACGCAGTATTTT.

The rearrangement links TRBV18 to TRBJ1-1; D not resolved. Germline V CDR1 and CDR2: KGHSH, LQKENI. Between the trimmed V and J ends, which lost 5 bases and 0 bases, there was a span of 10 bases. CDR3 size: 14 residues. The CDR3: CASSEGRMNTEAFF. CDR3 nucleotides: TGTGCCAGCTCAGAGGGCAGAATGAACACTGAAGCTTTCTTT.

The chain links TRBV6-5 to TRBJ2-4, with TRBD2 as a possible D gene (5 bases). Germline lookup yields CDR1 MNHEY and CDR2 SVGAGI. V was trimmed by 6 bases and J by 10 bases, leaving 10 bases between them. This CDR3 has 11 residues. The CDR3 region is CASRSGSIQYF. The CDR3 DNA follows: TGTGCCAGCAGGAGCGGATCAATTCAGTACTTC.

The chain recombines TRBV6-5 with TRBJ1-6; 7 bases line up with TRBD1. V was pared by 7 bases and J by 0 bases, with 3 bases of the junction left unmatched. CDR3 length: 15 amino acids. CDR1 and CDR2 (germline): MNHEY, SVGAGI. The CDR3 region is CASTGGSSYNSPLHF. DNA for the CDR3: TGTGCCAGCACAGGGGGAAGCTCCTATAATTCACCCCTCCACTTT.

The DNA of the CDR3 is TGTGCCAGTAGTACCCATGAGGCAGGACTCTACGAGCAGTACTTC. Translation gives CASSTHEAGLYEQYF. The chain employs TRBV19 and TRBJ2-7; perhaps TRBD2 as D (5 bases). The CDR3 is 15 residues long. V lost 4 bases to trimming and J lost 3 bases, with 16 bases between them. Germline values: CDR1 LNHDA, CDR2 SQIVND (reference sequence).

The chain combines TRBV6-6 with TRBJ1-5; D uncertain. The V end lost 6 bases, the J end lost 4 bases, and 13 bases lay between the germline ends. The CDR3 has 14 amino acids. Germline V gene lookup returns CDR1 MNHNY and CDR2 SVGAGI (reference sequence). The DNA for the CDR3 is TGTGCCAGCAGCGAAGGACTGGGGAATCAGCCCCAGCATTTT. Translating gives CASSEGLGNQPQHF.

V gene TRBV5-6 combines with J gene TRBJ1-1; D is unresolved. V shed 4 bases and J shed 1 base, with 8 bases lying between them. This CDR3 is built from 13 residues. Germline lookup yields CDR1 SGHDT and CDR2 YYEEEE. The CDR3 sequence: CASSPGKNTEAFF. CDR3 sequence (DNA): TGTGCCAGCAGCCCGGGGAAGAACACTGAAGCTTTCTTT.

The rearrangement uses TRBV6-1 and TRBJ1-2; the D gene is possibly TRBD1 (5 bases). V shed 2 bases and J shed 8 bases, with 9 bases lying between them. The CDR3 spans 12 residues. The germline gives CDR1 MNHNS, CDR2 SASEGT. DNA of the CDR3: TGTGCCAGCAGTGAAAGGGGCGAGGGCTACACCTTC. As protein: CASSERGEGYTF.

The chain employs TRBV29-1 and TRBJ2-5; TRBD2 matches 10 bases. V shed 6 bases, J shed 2 bases, and the junction held 18 bases outside the gene matches. Germline values: CDR1 SQVTM, CDR2 ANQGSEA. CDR3 length: 18 amino acids. This chain's CDR3 is CSVGNRGLGLARQETQYF. The CDR3 DNA sequence: TGCAGCGTCGGAAACAGGGGCTTGGGACTAGCGCGGCAAGAGACCCAGTACTTC.

The DNA for the CDR3 is TGCGCCAGCAGCCAAGAAGGGACTAGCGGGAGCCCGACTAGCACAGATACGCAGTATTTT. The encoded protein is CASSQEGTSGSPTSTDTQYF. The rearrangement uses TRBV4-1 and TRBJ2-3; TRBD2 agrees at 14 bases. Germline V gives CDR1 MGHRA, CDR2 YSYEKL. This CDR3 comprises 20 residues. V lost 0 bases and J lost 0; bases outside the gene matches: 8.

The J gene is TRBJ2-5, the V gene TRBV30; D may be TRBD2 (5 bases). V was clipped by 1 base and J by 3 bases, with 15 bases between them. In germline, CDR1 is GTSNPN, CDR2 SVGIG (reference sequence). The CDR3 spans 15 residues. CDR3 nucleotides: TGTGCCTGGAGTGCTCATTCACTAGGAAAAGAGACCCAGTACTTC. Translation: CAWSAHSLGKETQYF.

This rearrangement joins TRBV11-3 to TRBJ2-1, with 7 bases fitting TRBD2. This CDR3 region has 17 residues. CDR1 and CDR2 from the germline V gene are SGHNT and YENEEA. V trimming: 0 bases; J trimming: 2 bases; junction bases outside the gene matches: 7. CDR3 DNA: TGTGCCAGCAGCTTAGACGGCCCTAGCGGCCCCTACAATGAGCAGTTCTTC. This codes for CASSLDGPSGPYNEQFF.

This clone is a singleton in its sample. The genes are TRBV19 and TRBJ2-7; 8 bases match TRBD1. The CDR3 consists of 16 residues. Per the germline V gene, CDR1 is LNHDA and CDR2 is SQIVND (reference sequence). The V segment lost 1 base and the J segment 4 bases; nucleotides outside the gene matches: 9. Here the CDR3 reads CASSIASSTGVYEQYF. CDR3 bases: TGTGCCAGTAGTATAGCCTCATCGACAGGGGTGTACGAGCAGTACTTC.

The V and J genes are TRBV15 and TRBJ2-1, with D unclear. This CDR3 has 16 amino acids. CDR1 and CDR2 from the germline V gene are LNHNV and YYDKDF (reference sequence). Trimming took off 0 bases at V and 4 bases at J, with 13 bases between the two ends. CDR3 nucleotide sequence: TGTGCCACCAGCAGAGATCCTCAGAAGAATTACAATGAGCAGTTCTTC. Translated: CATSRDPQKNYNEQFF.

The chain joins TRBV9 to TRBJ2-1, with 10 positions matching TRBD2. V was clipped by 0 bases and J by 1 base; unmatched bases: 1. The CDR3 sequence is 16 residues long. Germline values: CDR1 SGDLS, CDR2 YYNGEE. CDR3 sequence reads: CASSVVSGRSYNEQFF. CDR3 DNA sequence: TGTGCCAGCAGCGTAGTTAGCGGGAGGTCCTACAATGAGCAGTTCTTC.

This clone was observed a handful of times. The chain combines TRBV6-5 with TRBJ1-1; 10 nucleotides match TRBD1. Losses at the gene ends were 2 bases for V and 10 bases for J; bases not matched to a gene: 13. Germline CDR1 MNHEY, CDR2 SVGAGI. CDR3 length: 16 amino acids. CDR3 DNA sequence: TGTGCCAGCAGTTACGACTCCGGGACAGGGGACGAGTCAGCTTTCTTT. Its translation is CASSYDSGTGDESAFF.

The chain joins TRBV19 to TRBJ2-1; perhaps TRBD1 as D (6 bases). Trimming shortened V by 6 bases and J by 14 bases, and 11 bases separated the two germline ends. Germline CDR1 and CDR2: LNHDA and SQIVND (reference sequence). There are 10 residues in the CDR3. The CDR3 reads CASSKDRKFF. In nucleotides, the CDR3 is TGTGCCAGTAGCAAGGACAGAAAGTTCTTC.

The chain carries TRBV14 and TRBJ2-3; D may be TRBD1 (6 bases). Trimming removed 4 bases from V and 0 bases from J, with 14 bases in between. The CDR3 has 16 residues. Per the germline V gene, CDR1 is SGHDN and CDR2 is FVKESK. The CDR3 region has the DNA TGTGCCAGCAGCCGCCGACAGGAGACTAGCACAGATACGCAGTATTTT. Its protein is CASSRRQETSTDTQYF.

V is TRBV7-9 and J is TRBJ1-1; no definite D call. The CDR3 sequence is 15 residues long. V was trimmed by 1 base and J by 6 bases, leaving 15 bases between them. CDR1 is SEHNR and CDR2 is FQNEAQ in the germline V gene (reference sequence). CDR3 in amino acids: CASSLESSTLAEAFF. In DNA form, the CDR3 reads TGTGCCAGCAGCTTAGAATCATCCACGTTAGCTGAAGCTTTCTTT.

This clone was observed once. This rearrangement joins TRBV7-9 to TRBJ1-2, with TRBD1 matching over 7 bases. V was clipped by 2 bases and J by 3 bases; unmatched bases: 6. CDR1 is SEHNR and CDR2 is FQNEAQ in the germline V gene (reference sequence). CDR3 length equals 15 residues. The CDR3 DNA reads TGTGCCAGCAGCTTAATTTACAGGGGAGACTATGGCTACACCTTC. Translation: CASSLIYRGDYGYTF.

The CDR3: CASSLGRLAGLNTGELFF. The CDR3 nucleotides are TGTGCCAGCAGCTTGGGACGACTAGCGGGATTGAACACCGGGGAGCTGTTTTTT. V usage is TRBV7-9 and J usage is TRBJ2-2, with TRBD2 identical over 11 bases. Trimming took 3 bases from V and 1 from J; bases not matched to a gene: 7. The germline CDR1 and CDR2 sequences are SEHNR and FQNEAQ (reference sequence). The CDR3 length is 18 residues.

The chain recombines TRBV27 with TRBJ2-7, with D perhaps matching TRBD1 (5 bases). Per the germline V gene, CDR1 is MNHEY and CDR2 is SMNVEV (reference sequence). The CDR3 extends over 16 amino acids. V lost 4 bases to trimming and J lost 3 bases, with 19 bases between them. DNA of the CDR3: TGTGCCAGCAGTTACTTTCTAGGGGCTGGAAGCTACGAGCAGTACTTC. Protein product: CASSYFLGAGSYEQYF.